This T cell receptor beta chain was captured in a study of a mutant IDH1 vaccine in newly diagnosed glioma. Regarding the study as a whole: Vaccine-induced immune responses were detected in around 93% of patients. It seemed that pseudoprogression was not linked to changes in the top peripheral T cell clonotypes.

Time point: baseline, week 1 (first vaccination visit). Indicated treatment: pre-vaccination baseline after standard-of-care therapy. Each tumor in the donors was a new WHO grade 3 or 4 astrocytoma, IDH1-mutant and ATRX-lost. This CDR3 is 13 amino acids long. V lost 7 bases and J 4 bases, leaving 11 bases between the germline ends. Germline-derived CDR1 and CDR2 are WSHSY and SAAADI. On this clone: Antigen: not known.

Sequenced by immunoSEQ multiplex PCR; TCRdb stores in-frame clones only, minus some. The data contain 75,000 to 100,000 clones, over 75% of them seen just once; the ten biggest clones take up about 5.2%. The chain joins TRBV10-2 to TRBJ1-5; D is undetermined. Sequencing used PBMCs, obtained from a glioma patient treated with radiotherapy, temozolomide or both. The receptor was isolated from a man aged 35 to 55 with glioma. Some clones in this sample may be carry-over from other donors' samples. The CDR3 nucleotides read TGCGCCAGCACCGGTGGCGGGAATCAGCCCCAGCATTTT. Its translation is CASTGGGNQPQHF.